These T cell receptor beta chains were read from a single sample in a study of beta chain features in type 1 diabetes. Assay: immunoSEQ multiplex PCR; the TCRdb copy retains only in-frame clones and omits some. The table lists around 500,000 clones, approximately 30% of them singletons. The specimen sequenced was naive CD4+ T cells from blood. The receptors here all came from a man between 18 and 29 years old in good health. Each CDR3 is given with its conserved first and last residue. Fields, in order: D gene, clone size, V gene, CDR3 protein. The D gene is left open where the match is weak. Expanded clones are given a class, and other clones once, few, many or no size at all.

d_gene: -; abundance: few; v_gene: TRBV25-1; CDR3aa: CASSGTSANRDIQYF
d_gene: -; abundance: -; v_gene: TRBV28; CDR3aa: CASGGTPFSEQYF
d_gene: -; abundance: -; v_gene: TRBV2; CDR3aa: CASRWTRGEETQYF
d_gene: -; abundance: -; v_gene: TRBV7-9; CDR3aa: CASSSGFGQYF
d_gene: -; abundance: -; v_gene: TRBV29-1; CDR3aa: CSVGQAGEAFF
d_gene: -; abundance: -; v_gene: TRBV23-1; CDR3aa: CASSARATVAKNIQYF
d_gene: -; abundance: few; v_gene: TRBV4-1; CDR3aa: CASSQWIYYEQYF
d_gene: TRBD1; abundance: -; v_gene: TRBV25-1; CDR3aa: CASSLTGGYTQYF
d_gene: TRBD1; abundance: few; v_gene: TRBV30; CDR3aa: CAWSRELQGFGGYTF
d_gene: -; abundance: few; v_gene: TRBV9; CDR3aa: CASSANKMASSYNEQFF
d_gene: -; abundance: few; v_gene: TRBV5-1; CDR3aa: CASSLRETQYF
d_gene: -; abundance: -; v_gene: TRBV30; CDR3aa: CAWSVKNYNEQFF
d_gene: -; abundance: -; v_gene: TRBV30; CDR3aa: CAWSLGRQVKQYF
d_gene: TRBD2; abundance: few; v_gene: TRBV30; CDR3aa: CAWNPGTRNGELFF
d_gene: TRBD2; abundance: -; v_gene: TRBV9; CDR3aa: CASSPLDGREGYNEQFF
d_gene: -; abundance: few; v_gene: TRBV5-1; CDR3aa: CASSPTVSGANVLTF
d_gene: -; abundance: once; v_gene: TRBV10-3; CDR3aa: CAISDGDSAYEQYF
d_gene: -; abundance: once; v_gene: TRBV2; CDR3aa: CASSFAPPGEQYF
d_gene: -; abundance: few; v_gene: TRBV7-2; CDR3aa: CASSPRPTHHEQYF
d_gene: -; abundance: few; v_gene: TRBV29-1; CDR3aa: CSVEDPGENTEAFF
d_gene: TRBD1; abundance: -; v_gene: TRBV19; CDR3aa: CASSLRTGNYEQYF
d_gene: TRBD1; abundance: -; v_gene: TRBV30; CDR3aa: CAWSGDRAVREQYF
d_gene: -; abundance: few; v_gene: TRBV29-1; CDR3aa: CSVEGGRIEAFF
d_gene: TRBD1; abundance: few; v_gene: TRBV27; CDR3aa: CASSYRGSGELFF
d_gene: -; abundance: -; v_gene: TRBV9; CDR3aa: CASSVSSFGETQYF
d_gene: TRBD2; abundance: few; v_gene: TRBV29-1; CDR3aa: CSVDGTSGNQETQYF
d_gene: -; abundance: -; v_gene: TRBV7-2; CDR3aa: CASSSWYQGTEAFF
d_gene: -; abundance: -; v_gene: TRBV5-4; CDR3aa: CASSPRGQSTDTQYF
d_gene: -; abundance: few; v_gene: TRBV30; CDR3aa: CASQDFSGNTIYF
d_gene: -; abundance: few; v_gene: TRBV7-8; CDR3aa: CASSFSAGTTEAFF
d_gene: -; abundance: -; v_gene: TRBV20-1; CDR3aa: CSASGGYGYTF
d_gene: -; abundance: -; v_gene: TRBV27; CDR3aa: CASSSPQRRPYEQYF
d_gene: -; abundance: few; v_gene: TRBV30; CDR3aa: CAFRGDVGNEKLFF
d_gene: -; abundance: -; v_gene: TRBV7-7; CDR3aa: CASSENQETQYF